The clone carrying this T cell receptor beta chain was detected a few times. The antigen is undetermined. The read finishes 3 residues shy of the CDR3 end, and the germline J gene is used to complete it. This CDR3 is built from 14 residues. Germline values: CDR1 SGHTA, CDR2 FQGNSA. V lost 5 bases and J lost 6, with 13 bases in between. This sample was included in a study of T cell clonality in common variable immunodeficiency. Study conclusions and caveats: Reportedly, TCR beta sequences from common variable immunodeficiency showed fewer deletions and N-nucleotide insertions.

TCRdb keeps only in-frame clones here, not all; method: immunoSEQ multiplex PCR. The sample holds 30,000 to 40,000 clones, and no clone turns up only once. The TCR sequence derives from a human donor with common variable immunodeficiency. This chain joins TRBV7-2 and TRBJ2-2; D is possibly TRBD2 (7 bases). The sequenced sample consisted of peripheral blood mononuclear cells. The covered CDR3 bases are TGTGCCAGCAGCGGGGGGGCCGAATCCGGGGAG. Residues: CASSGGAESGE. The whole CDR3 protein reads CASSGGAESGELFF.